This TCR beta chain emerged from a study of a mutant IDH1 vaccine in newly diagnosed glioma. Time point described: week 47, end of study. Each vaccine dose was 300 ug of mutant IDH1 20-mer peptide, with topical imiquimod. TCRdb's copy holds only in-frame clones and misses some; the assay was immunoSEQ multiplex PCR. The sample has around 100,000 clones; roughly nine tenths are singletons. Regarding this clone: Its antigen is not known.

Germline V gene lookup returns CDR1 SGHNT and CDR2 YYREEE (reference sequence). J was trimmed by 4 bases and V by 4 bases; bases with no gene match: 12. CDR3 length: 17 residues. This sample comprised PBMCs, obtained from a glioma patient whose treatment included an IDH1 peptide vaccine. The chain employs TRBV5-4 and TRBJ2-7; 12 bases are shared with TRBD2. This TCR derives from a woman aged 50 to 60 with glioma. Here the CDR3 DNA reads TGTGCCAGCAGCGTGACTAGCGGGAGTATGTTTTCGTACGAGCAGTACTTC. As protein: CASSVTSGSMFSYEQYF.